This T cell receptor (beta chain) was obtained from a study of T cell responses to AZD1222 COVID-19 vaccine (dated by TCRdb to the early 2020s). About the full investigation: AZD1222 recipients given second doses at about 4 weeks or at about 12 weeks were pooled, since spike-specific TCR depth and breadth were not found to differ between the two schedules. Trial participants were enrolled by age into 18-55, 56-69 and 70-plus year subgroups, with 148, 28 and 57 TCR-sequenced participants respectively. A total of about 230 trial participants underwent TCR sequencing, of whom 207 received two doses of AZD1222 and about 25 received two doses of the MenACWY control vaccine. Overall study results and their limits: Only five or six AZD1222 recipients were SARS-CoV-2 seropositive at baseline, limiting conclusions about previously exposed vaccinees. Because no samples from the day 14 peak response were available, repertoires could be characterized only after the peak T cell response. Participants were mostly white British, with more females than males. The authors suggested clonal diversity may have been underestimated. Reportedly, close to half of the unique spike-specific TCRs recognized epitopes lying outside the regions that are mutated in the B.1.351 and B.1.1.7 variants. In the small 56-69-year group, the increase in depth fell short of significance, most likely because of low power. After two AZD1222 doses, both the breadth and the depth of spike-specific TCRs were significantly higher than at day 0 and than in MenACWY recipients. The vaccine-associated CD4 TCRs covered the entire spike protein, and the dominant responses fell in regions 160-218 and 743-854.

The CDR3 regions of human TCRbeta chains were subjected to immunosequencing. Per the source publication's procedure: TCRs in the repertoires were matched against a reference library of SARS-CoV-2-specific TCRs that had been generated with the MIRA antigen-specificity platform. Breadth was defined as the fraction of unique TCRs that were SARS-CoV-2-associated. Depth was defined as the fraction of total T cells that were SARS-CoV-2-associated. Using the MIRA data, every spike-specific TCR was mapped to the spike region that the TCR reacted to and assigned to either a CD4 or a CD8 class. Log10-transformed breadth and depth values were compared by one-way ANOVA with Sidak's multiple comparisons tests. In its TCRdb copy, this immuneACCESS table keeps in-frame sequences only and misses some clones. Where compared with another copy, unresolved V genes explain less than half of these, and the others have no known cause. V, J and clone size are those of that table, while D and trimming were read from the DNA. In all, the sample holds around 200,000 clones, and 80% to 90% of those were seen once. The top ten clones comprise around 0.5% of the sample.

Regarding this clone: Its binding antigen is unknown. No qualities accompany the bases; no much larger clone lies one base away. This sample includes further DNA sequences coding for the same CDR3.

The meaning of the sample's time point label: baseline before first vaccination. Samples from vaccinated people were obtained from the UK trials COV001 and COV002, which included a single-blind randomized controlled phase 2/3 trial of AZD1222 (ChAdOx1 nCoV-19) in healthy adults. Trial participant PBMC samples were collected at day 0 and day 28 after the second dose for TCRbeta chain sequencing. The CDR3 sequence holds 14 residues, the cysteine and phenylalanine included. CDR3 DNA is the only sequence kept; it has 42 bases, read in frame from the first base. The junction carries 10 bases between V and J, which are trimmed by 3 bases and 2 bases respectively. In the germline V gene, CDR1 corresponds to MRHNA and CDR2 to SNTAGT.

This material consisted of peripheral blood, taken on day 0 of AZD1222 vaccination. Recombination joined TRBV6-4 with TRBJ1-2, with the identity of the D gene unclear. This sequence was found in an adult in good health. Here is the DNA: TGTGCCAGCAGTGAAGGGCCCGCAAACTATGGCTACACCTTC. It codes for CASSEGPANYGYTF.